These 5 T cell receptor beta chains came from one sample sequenced in a study of PD-1 and CTLA-4 blockade in melanoma. Measured with immunoSEQ multiplex PCR; TCRdb has only the in-frame clones, and not every one. This table holds around 31,000 clones, around 89% found once. Sequencing was performed on CD8+ T cells from peripheral blood, taken from a patient given anti-PD-1 treatment. The source is a human donor with melanoma.

The chain couples TRBV27 to TRBJ1-6; tentative D call: TRBD1 (6 bases). The CDR3 sequence is 15 residues long. V lost 4 bases, J lost 7 bases, and 14 bases lay in between. The germline CDR1 and CDR2 sequences are MNHEY and SMNVEV (reference sequence). The CDR3 DNA sequence: TGTGCCAGCAGTTCTCTGGGGGCTTTCAATTCACCCCTCCACTTT. Translation gives CASSSLGAFNSPLHF.

This clone has just one count. J is TRBJ1-1 and V is TRBV9; D ambiguous. The CDR3 is made up of 12 amino acids. The V and J ends lost 0 bases and 7 bases respectively, with 7 bases between them. CDR1 and CDR2 from the germline V gene are SGDLS and YYNGEE. CDR3 sequence reads: CASSVGYGEAFF. Here the CDR3 DNA reads TGTGCCAGCAGCGTAGGTTACGGTGAAGCTTTCTTT.

The CDR3 nucleotides are TGTGCCAGCAGTTCGCGACAGGGGGCGGGTCAGCCCCAGCATTTT. Encoded protein: CASSSRQGAGQPQHF. The genes are TRBV27 and TRBJ1-5, with 10 nucleotides matching TRBD1. The CDR3 is 15 amino acids. CDR1 is MNHEY and CDR2 is SMNVEV in the germline V gene (reference sequence). The junction had 6 bases not matched to a gene; V was cut back by 4 bases and J by 6 bases.

The rearrangement uses TRBV7-9 and TRBJ1-1, with D possibly being TRBD1 (6 bases). CDR1 is SEHNR and CDR2 is FQNEAQ in the germline V gene (reference sequence). Trimming left V 2 bases short and J 1 base short, with 8 bases between. The CDR3 covers 14 residues. CDR3 sequence reads: CASSLKGGNTEAFF. The CDR3 coding sequence is TGTGCCAGCAGCTTAAAGGGGGGGAACACTGAAGCTTTCTTT.

The V and J genes are TRBV27 and TRBJ2-5, with TRBD2 as a possible D gene (7 bases). V dropped 6 bases and J dropped 7 bases, with 15 bases sitting between them. The V gene's germline CDR1 is MNHEY and CDR2 SMNVEV (reference sequence). The CDR3 spans 13 residues. CDR3 sequence: CASSLAGEGTQYF. CDR3 DNA sequence: TGTGCCAGCAGCCTAGCAGGGGAGGGGACCCAGTACTTC.